In its sample, the clone carrying this T cell receptor (beta chain) was seen once. This sample stems from a study of blood T cell repertoires in COVID-19. Repertoires were generated with immunoSEQ multiplex PCR, while TCRdb's copy carries only in-frame clones and drops some. The sample lists some 200,000 clones, about 86% occurring once. This CDR3 comprises 12 residues. Trimming pared 3 bases from V and 8 bases from J, leaving 13 bases between. Germline loops: CDR1 GTSNPN, CDR2 SVGIG (reference sequence). This receptor was identified in a man between 25 and 39 years old with active or convalescent COVID-19. The specimen was peripheral blood. The chain joins TRBV30 to TRBJ1-1; D gene ambiguous. The chain's CDR3 is CAWRPQQFEAFF. CDR3 nucleotides: TGTGCCTGGAGGCCACAACAGTTCGAAGCTTTCTTT.